This TCR beta chain was recovered during a study of T cell responses to AZD1222 COVID-19 vaccine. The table came from immunoSEQ multiplex PCR; TCRdb's copy has only in-frame clones and leaves some out. This sample has about 140,000 clones, with approximately 93% found just once. This CDR3 contains 11 residues. V was trimmed by 2 bases and J by 5 bases, leaving 3 bases between them. Germline V gives CDR1 MNHEY, CDR2 SVGAGI. Of note for this clone: Its antigen is currently unknown.

Findings and caveats of the study: Seropositivity was recorded at baseline in only 5 or 6 AZD1222 recipients. Two AZD1222 doses significantly raised spike-specific TCR breadth and depth over controls.

The V and J genes are TRBV6-5 and TRBJ1-1, with D uncertain. The sample in question was peripheral blood, obtained after recovery from COVID-19. The receptor comes from an adult who had recovered from COVID-19. CDR3 protein: CASSYATEAFF. DNA of the CDR3: TGTGCCAGCAGTTACGCGACTGAAGCTTTCTTT.